A single sample is the source of the 3 T cell receptor beta chains below, sequenced in a study of blood T cells in healthy people across ages. Next came a second PCR, run for about 6 to 12 cycles, which used a sample-barcoded 5' primer along with a J-beta primer mix. TCRdb reprocessed the 5' RACE reads via MiXCR and lists one record per CDR3 protein. Here the sample spans over 600,000 distinct CDR3 sequences, just over 55% being singletons. Sequences were obtained from blood. Every receptor here comes from a middle-aged man in good health.

In this sample, this clonotype turned up a few times. This chain connects TRBV5-1 to TRBJ2-2; no firm D call. V dropped 0 bases and J dropped 0 bases, with 15 bases sitting between them. Per germline, CDR1 SGHRS and CDR2 YFSETQ. This CDR3 is built from 18 residues. CDR3 loop: CASSLDSWTATNTGELFF. The CDR3 DNA is TGCGCCAGCAGCTTGGATTCATGGACGGCCACGAACACCGGGGAGCTGTTTTTT. The full variable domain, its missing parts supplied by reference TRBV5-1 and TRBJ2-2, is KAGVTQTPRYLIKTRGQQVTLSCSPISGHRSVSWYQQTPGQGLQFLFEYFSETQRNKGNFPGRFSGRQFSNSRSEMNVSTLELGDSALYLCASSLDSWTATNTGELFFGEGSRLTVL.

The rearrangement uses TRBV4-3 and TRBJ2-3; 8 bases line up with TRBD2. Germline-derived CDR1 and CDR2 are LGHNA and YSLEER. J gave up 1 base and V 1 base, and 4 bases lay outside the gene matches. CDR3 length equals 16 residues. The CDR3 DNA is TGCGCCAGCAGCCAAGGGAGCGGGAGCGGCACAGATACGCAGTATTTT. Its translation is CASSQGSGSGTDTQYF.

J is TRBJ2-2 and V is TRBV25-1; D not resolved. Trimming took 3 bases from V and 1 from J, leaving 15 bases between them. The CDR3 runs 17 residues. Per the germline V gene, CDR1 is MGHDK and CDR2 is SYGVNS. The CDR3 bases are TGTGCCAGCAGTGATGAAATTAGGGTTGGGAACACCGGGGAGCTGTTTTTT. Translating it yields CASSDEIRVGNTGELFF.